This entry concerns a single T cell receptor (beta chain). What it recognizes is unknown. Trimming removed 7 bases at V and 1 base at J, with 28 bases between. There are 19 residues in the CDR3. Germline-derived CDR1 and CDR2 are SGHAT and FQDESV (reference sequence). Co-extracting RNA and DNA was done with roughly 17-31 mg of unsorted bulk tissue as input. Each of the tumor samples contained in excess of 80% viable tumor cells. The authors made TCR beta cDNA from about 500 ng total RNA with a constant-region primer. TCR beta libraries came from three nested multiplex PCR rounds using slightly modified ARM-PCR. The two initial PCR rounds, approximately 10 cycles each, used TRBV1-TRBV30 forward and C-beta reverse primers. TCRdb reanalysed the multiplex PCR reads using MiXCR and keeps one entry per CDR3 protein. The table lists 45,000 to 55,000 distinct CDR3 sequences, over 65% of them singletons. This specimen comes from a study of tumor-infiltrating lymphocytes in primary liver carcinoma. Study overall: T1-T3 N0M0 was the stage of the tumors, which were 4.2 to 10 cm across. General study results and limits: Only about 7-24% of top clones showed up in all five tumor regions.

The sequenced sample consisted of liver tumor tissue from sampling region 2. As for subset: tumor region T2, inferior pole. The source is a man in his forties with primary liver carcinoma and hepatitis B virus infection. J is TRBJ2-5 and V is TRBV11-1, with D possibly TRBD2 on 5 matching bases. CDR3: CASNPPLEFRKDFQETQYF. CDR3 DNA sequence: TGTGCCAGCAACCCGCCCCTGGAGTTCAGGAAGGACTTCCAAGAGACCCAGTACTTC.